This T cell receptor beta chain was sequenced during a study of T cell responses to AZD1222 COVID-19 vaccine. Germline CDR1 SGHVS, CDR2 FNYEAQ. Trimming removed 1 base at V and 7 bases at J, with 13 bases between. This CDR3 comprises 15 residues. Method: immunoSEQ multiplex PCR; TCRdb's copy keeps in-frame clones and lacks some. The sample holds more than 100,000 clones, roughly 85% seen once. The rearrangement joins TRBV7-6 to TRBJ2-2; D gene uncertain. This sequence was found in an adult in good health. The specimen comprised peripheral blood, sampled on day 0 of AZD1222 vaccination. The CDR3 DNA reads TGTGCCAGCAGCTTAGTGGTCAATTCTGACGGGGAGCTGTTTTTT. Amino acids: CASSLVVNSDGELFF.